This T cell receptor beta chain was recovered during a study of CD8 T cells in ankylosing spondylitis. Regarding the study as a whole: Both synovial fluid and blood in reactive arthritis had previously been reported to carry some motif variants. Significantly higher representation of disease-linked clones was reported for matched ankylosing spondylitis synovial fluid. What appeared characteristic of ankylosing spondylitis blood was a TCR beta motif of fewer than ten highly homologous variants.

There are 19 residues in the CDR3. The germline CDR1 and CDR2 sequences are MGHRA and YSYEKL. With 2 bases clipped from V and 0 bases from J, the junction kept 8 bases outside the gene matches. Researchers built TCR beta libraries using quantitative 5'-RACE with molecular barcodes. TCRdb redid the calling of the 5' RACE reads with MiXCR, one entry per CDR3 protein. The sample has roughly 450,000 distinct CDR3 sequences; 20% to 30% are singletons. In this sample, this clonotype turned up a few times. What it recognizes is unknown. The sequenced material came from blood, either unsorted or a sorted T cell fraction (not recorded which). The chain carries TRBV4-1 and TRBJ2-3; 13 bases are a match to TRBD2. The sequence was collected from a male donor with ankylosing spondylitis. DNA of the CDR3: TGCGCCAGCAGCCAACGAGGGACTAGCGGGGATCCTAGCACAGATACGCAGTATTTT. Translating it yields CASSQRGTSGDPSTDTQYF.